A selection of T cell receptor beta chains follows, all from one sample in a study of cytomegalovirus exposure and HLA in healthy donors. The repertoire was sequenced with immunoSEQ multiplex PCR; TCRdb's copy has only in-frame clones and lacks some. The sample lists 80,000 to 100,000 clones; roughly four fifths were seen once. Sequenced material: PBMCs. The receptors were gathered from a female donor in good health and CMV-seropositive. CDR3s include the opening cysteine and the closing phenylalanine or tryptophan. The D gene is left open where the match is weak. Only part of the rows carry a size: once, few, many, or a class if the clone is expanded.

. few TRBJ2-5 TRBV13 TGTGCCAGCAGCTCCCGGGACATCCAAGAGACCCAGTACTTC CASSSRDIQETQYF
TRBD1 . TRBJ2-7 TRBV5-1 TGCGCCAGCAGCTTGTCGGGACAGGGGAGATACGAGCAGTACTTC CASSLSGQGRYEQYF
TRBD1 . TRBJ2-7 TRBV27 TGTGCCACCCGGGACAGGGCGACGGGCGAGCAGTACTTC CATRDRATGEQYF
. . TRBJ1-5 TRBV7-9 TGTGCCAGCAGCTTAGCTTCCAACAATCAGCCCCAGCATTTT CASSLASNNQPQHF
TRBD1 . TRBJ1-1 TRBV5-1 TGCGCCAGCAGCTTGTCAGGACAGGGGGACACTGAAGCTTTCTTT CASSLSGQGDTEAFF
. few TRBJ1-2 TRBV5-4 TGTGCCAGCAGCTTGGCCAGGGTCCATGGCTACACCTTC CASSLARVHGYTF
TRBD1 . TRBJ2-2 TRBV7-2 TGTGCCAGCAGCCGTAACCCTGTGAAGACAGGGATCGGCGGGGAGCTGTTTTTT CASSRNPVKTGIGGELFF
. . TRBJ1-3 TRBV2 TGTGCCAGCACATCACAGGGTGAGGGAAACACCATATATTTT CASTSQGEGNTIYF
TRBD2 . TRBJ2-3 TRBV9 TGTGCCAGCAGCGTAGGAGGCCTAGCGGGGAATCAGTATTTT CASSVGGLAGNQYF
. . TRBJ2-7 TRBV5-1 TGCGCCAGCAGCTTAGAACAGGACTCCTACGAGCAGTACTTC CASSLEQDSYEQYF
. . TRBJ1-3 TRBV9 TGTGCCAGCAGCGCCACCGTCGGCTCTGGAAACACCATATATTTT CASSATVGSGNTIYF
TRBD1 . TRBJ2-1 TRBV19 TGTGCCAGTAGTACCGGGACAGGGGGATGGAATGAGCAGTTCTTC CASSTGTGGWNEQFF
. . TRBJ1-1 TRBV2 TGTGCCACGGATCCCAGGGCGGGGGTCGCTGAAGCTTTCTTT CATDPRAGVAEAFF
. . TRBJ2-5 TRBV25-1 TGTGCCAGCAGTGAAACGGTCCCACAAGAGACCCAGTACTTC CASSETVPQETQYF
TRBD2 few TRBJ2-5 TRBV28 TGTGCCAGCAGTTCGGGGAGCGGGAGCGGCGAGACCCAGTACTTC CASSSGSGSGETQYF
. . TRBJ1-6 TRBV4-2 TGTGCCAGCAGCCAAGGGCAGGGGACACCCCTCCACTTT CASSQGQGTPLHF
. . TRBJ1-1 TRBV7-9 TGTGCCAGCAAAGATGGGGGGGGAATGGACACTGAAGCTTTCTTT CASKDGGGMDTEAFF
TRBD1 . TRBJ2-1 TRBV19 TGTGCCAGTAGCATGACCGGGACAGGGGGCATGAATGAGCAGTTCTTC CASSMTGTGGMNEQFF
TRBD1 . TRBJ1-1 TRBV18 TGTGCCAGCCGGACAGGGGCAATGAACACTGAAGCTTTCTTT CASRTGAMNTEAFF
TRBD1 . TRBJ2-2 TRBV10-1 TGCGCCAGCAGTGGACAGGGGGCAGACACCGGGGAGCTGTTTTTT CASSGQGADTGELFF
. once TRBJ2-7 TRBV6-5 TGTGCCAGCAGTTACGGGGCTATAGGCGAGCAGTACTTC CASSYGAIGEQYF
. few TRBJ1-5 TRBV2 TGTGCCAGCACCGAGGAGAGGCACGGGATTCAGCCCCAGCATTTT CASTEERHGIQPQHF
. . TRBJ1-5 TRBV28 TGTGCCAGCAGTGGAGGTGGCCTCAATCAGCCCCAGCATTTT CASSGGGLNQPQHF
. . TRBJ1-2 TRBV2 TGTGCCAGCAGGGAACAGTACCCCGATAACTATGGCTACACCTTC CASREQYPDNYGYTF
TRBD2 . TRBJ2-5 TRBV5-4 TGTGCCAGCAGCTTTCCTAGCGGACCCCCGGAGACCCAGTACTTC CASSFPSGPPETQYF
. . TRBJ2-5 TRBV19 TGTGCCAGTAGTATAGCCAGGTGGGAGACCCAGTACTTC CASSIARWETQYF
. . TRBJ2-3 TRBV7-6 TGTGCCAGCAGCCCCAGGCCTCGCACAGATACGCAGTATTTT CASSPRPRTDTQYF
. . TRBJ2-1 TRBV29-1 TGCAGCTCCAGAGGTTTGGTGAGCAATGAGCAGTTCTTC CSSRGLVSNEQFF
TRBD1 . TRBJ2-7 TRBV19 TGTGCCAGTAGTATAGCAGGACAGGGGGCTTCCTACGAGCAGTACTTC CASSIAGQGASYEQYF
TRBD1 few TRBJ2-5 TRBV2 TGTGCCAGTACCGGGACAGGGGGCGTGGAGACCCAGTACTTC CASTGTGGVETQYF
TRBD1 . TRBJ1-2 TRBV6-6 TGTGCCAGCAGTTACAAATCCGGGACAGCGGTTCCCTTC CASSYKSGTAVPF
. . TRBJ1-1 TRBV28 TGTGCCAGCACTCAGCACCAGGTGGCTGAAGCTTTCTTT CASTQHQVAEAFF
TRBD1 once TRBJ1-4 TRBV19 TGTGCCAGTATGGGGACAGGGAAAAAACTGTTTTTT CASMGTGKKLFF
TRBD1 few TRBJ1-2 TRBV4-1 TGCGCCAGCAGCCAACCCCAGGGGGCGCATATCTATGGCTACACCTTC CASSQPQGAHIYGYTF
. . TRBJ1-5 TRBV12-2 TGTGCAAGTCGCTTACTCCAGGGTGGGCCCCAGCATTTT CASRLLQGGPQHF
. . TRBJ1-1 TRBV7-6 TGTGCCAGCAGCCCCCGGAGCGTCGGGACTGAAGCTTTCTTT CASSPRSVGTEAFF
. . TRBJ1-1 TRBV29-1 TGCAGCGTTGAGGAGGCGGCTGAAGCTTTCTTT CSVEEAAEAFF
TRBD2 . TRBJ2-1 TRBV19 TGTGCCAGTAGCCCTACCGGCCTAGCGGAATACAATGAGCAGTTCTTC CASSPTGLAEYNEQFF
TRBD1 . TRBJ2-1 TRBV5-1 TGCGCCAGCAGCTTGGGACAGGGGGCTCGGAGTGAGCAGTTCTTC CASSLGQGARSEQFF
. . TRBJ2-5 TRBV19 TGTGCCAGTAGTCGGAGGGGTGAACCGGGACCCCAAGAGACCCAGTACTTC CASSRRGEPGPQETQYF
. . TRBJ1-1 TRBV10-1 TGCGCCAGCAGTAGGGAGCGTTTGGGCACTGAAGCTTTCTTT CASSRERLGTEAFF
TRBD2 . TRBJ2-5 TRBV29-1 TGCAGCGCCAATCTAGCGGGAGGTGAGACCCAGTACTTC CSANLAGGETQYF
. . TRBJ2-7 TRBV4-1 TGCGCCAGCAGCCAAGATCAAACATACTACGAGCAGTACTTC CASSQDQTYYEQYF
. . TRBJ1-1 TRBV4-1 TGCGCCAGCAGCCACTATCCGGGGGACACTGAAGCTTTCTTT CASSHYPGDTEAFF
TRBD1 . TRBJ1-2 TRBV9 TGTGCCAGCAGCGAAGGGACAGGGGTCGTTGGCTACACCTTC CASSEGTGVVGYTF
TRBD2 . TRBJ2-3 TRBV7-9 TGTGCCAGCAGCCCTAGCGGGAGGGCCAAAGATACGCAGTATTTT CASSPSGRAKDTQYF
TRBD1 . TRBJ1-2 TRBV19 TGTGCCAGTAGCCGGGACAGAATTAACTATGGCTACACCTTC CASSRDRINYGYTF
TRBD2 . TRBJ2-5 TRBV5-4 TGTGCCAGCAGCTTGGGGGCCTTAGCGGGAGGGCCGCGAGAGACCCAGTACTTC CASSLGALAGGPRETQYF
TRBD1 few TRBJ1-2 TRBV15 TGTGCCACCAGCATGAGAGGACAGGCTCCTAACTATGGCTACACCTTC CATSMRGQAPNYGYTF
TRBD1 . TRBJ1-3 TRBV25-1 TGTGCCAGCAGTGAACATTCTGACAGGGACTCTGGAAACACCATATATTTT CASSEHSDRDSGNTIYF
. . TRBJ2-2 TRBV4-1 TGCCCCAGCAGCCAAGGAGATACAGTCGCCGGGGAGCTGTTTTTT CPSSQGDTVAGELFF
TRBD1 . TRBJ1-2 TRBV18 TGTGCCAGCTCACCTACCTCTGACAGGGACCAGGGGGGCTACACCTTC CASSPTSDRDQGGYTF
. . TRBJ1-5 TRBV28 TGTGCCAGCAGTTTACGGGTGGCCAATCAGCCCCAGCATTTT CASSLRVANQPQHF
TRBD2 . TRBJ2-1 TRBV10-3 TGTGCCACCCTCAAGCGGGGATACAATGAGCAGTTCTTC CATLKRGYNEQFF
TRBD1 . TRBJ1-5 TRBV15 TGTGCCACCAGCAGAGAGACCTGGACAGGGTTTGGCAATCAGCCCCAGCATTTT CATSRETWTGFGNQPQHF
TRBD1 . TRBJ2-7 TRBV10-2 TGCGCCAGCAGGCCAACGCGGACAGGGGCCTACGAGCAGTACTTC CASRPTRTGAYEQYF
. few TRBJ1-6 TRBV19 TGTGCCAGTAGTCCCGGAGGAGGGAATTCACCCCTCCACTTT CASSPGGGNSPLHF
TRBD1 . TRBJ1-4 TRBV4-1 TGCGCCAGCAGCCAAGGACAGGGTGCAACTAATGAAAAACTGTTTTTT CASSQGQGATNEKLFF